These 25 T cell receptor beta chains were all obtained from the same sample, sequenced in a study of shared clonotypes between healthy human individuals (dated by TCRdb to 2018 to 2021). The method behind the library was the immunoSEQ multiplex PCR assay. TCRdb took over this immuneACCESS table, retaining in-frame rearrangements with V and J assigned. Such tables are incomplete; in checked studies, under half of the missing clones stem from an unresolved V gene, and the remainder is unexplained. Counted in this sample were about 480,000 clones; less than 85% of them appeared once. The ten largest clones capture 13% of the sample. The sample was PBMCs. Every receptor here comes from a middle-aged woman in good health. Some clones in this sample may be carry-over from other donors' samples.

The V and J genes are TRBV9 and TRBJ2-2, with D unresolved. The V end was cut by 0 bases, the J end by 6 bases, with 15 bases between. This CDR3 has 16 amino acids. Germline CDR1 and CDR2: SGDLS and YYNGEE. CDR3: CASSVGSNHYPGELFF. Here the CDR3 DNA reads TGTGCCAGCAGCGTAGGGTCCAATCATTACCCCGGGGAGCTGTTTTTT.

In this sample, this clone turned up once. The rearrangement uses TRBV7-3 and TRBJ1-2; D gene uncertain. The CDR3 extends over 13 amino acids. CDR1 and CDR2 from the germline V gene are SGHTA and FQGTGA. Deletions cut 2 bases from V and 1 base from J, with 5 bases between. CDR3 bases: TGTGCCAGCAGCTTAGGCTTTAACTATGGCTACACCTTC. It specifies CASSLGFNYGYTF.

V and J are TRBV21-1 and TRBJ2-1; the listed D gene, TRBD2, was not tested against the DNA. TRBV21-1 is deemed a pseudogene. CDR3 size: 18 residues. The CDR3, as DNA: TGTGCCAGCAGCAGATTACCGGGACTAGCGGGAGGTGGAAATGAGCAGTTCTTC. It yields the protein CASSRLPGLAGGGNEQFF.

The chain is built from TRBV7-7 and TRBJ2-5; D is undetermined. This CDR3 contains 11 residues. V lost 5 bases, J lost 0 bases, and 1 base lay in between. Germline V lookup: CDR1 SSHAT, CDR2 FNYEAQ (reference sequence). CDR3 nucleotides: TGTGCCAGCAGCGACCAAGAGACCCAGTACTTC. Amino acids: CASSDQETQYF.

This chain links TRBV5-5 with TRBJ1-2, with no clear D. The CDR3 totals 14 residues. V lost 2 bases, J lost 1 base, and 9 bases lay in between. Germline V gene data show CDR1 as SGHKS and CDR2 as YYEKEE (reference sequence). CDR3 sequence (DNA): TGTGCCAGCAGCTTAGGAGGGATTAACTATGGCTACACCTTC. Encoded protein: CASSLGGINYGYTF. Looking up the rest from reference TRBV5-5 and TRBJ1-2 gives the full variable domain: DAGVTQSPTHLIKTRGQQVTLRCSPISGHKSVSWYQQVLGQGPQFIFQYYEKEERGRGNFPDRFSARQFPNYSSELNVNALLLGDSALYLCASSLGGINYGYTFGSGTRLTVV.

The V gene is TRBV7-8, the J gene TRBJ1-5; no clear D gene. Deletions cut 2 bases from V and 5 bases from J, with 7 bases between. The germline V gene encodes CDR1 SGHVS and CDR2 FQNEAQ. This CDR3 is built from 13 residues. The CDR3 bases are TGTGCCAGCAGCTTAATCTCAGATCAGCCCCAGCATTTT. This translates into CASSLISDQPQHF.

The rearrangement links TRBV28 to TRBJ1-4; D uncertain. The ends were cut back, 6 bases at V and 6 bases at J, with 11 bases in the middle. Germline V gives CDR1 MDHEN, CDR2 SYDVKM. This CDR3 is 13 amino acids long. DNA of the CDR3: TGTGCCAGCAGGGAAGTGGCCCATGAAAAACTGTTTTTT. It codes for CASREVAHEKLFF.

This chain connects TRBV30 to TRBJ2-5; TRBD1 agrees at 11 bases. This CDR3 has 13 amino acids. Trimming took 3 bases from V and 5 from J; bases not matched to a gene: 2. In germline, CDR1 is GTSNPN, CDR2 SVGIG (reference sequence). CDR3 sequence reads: CAWRDRGPETQYF. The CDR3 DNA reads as TGTGCCTGGAGGGACAGGGGGCCGGAGACCCAGTACTTC.

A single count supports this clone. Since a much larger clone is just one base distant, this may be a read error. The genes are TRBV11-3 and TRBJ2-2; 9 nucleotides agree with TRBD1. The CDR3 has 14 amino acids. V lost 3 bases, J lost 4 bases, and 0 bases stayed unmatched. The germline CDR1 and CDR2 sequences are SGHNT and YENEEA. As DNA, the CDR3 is TGTGCCAGCAGCTTGACAGGGGGCACCGGGGAGCTGTTTTTT. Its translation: CASSLTGGTGELFF.

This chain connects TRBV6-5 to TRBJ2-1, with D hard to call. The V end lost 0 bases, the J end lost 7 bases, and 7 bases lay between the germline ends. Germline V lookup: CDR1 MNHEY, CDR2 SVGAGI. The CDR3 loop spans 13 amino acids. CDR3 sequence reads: CASSYSRRNEQFF. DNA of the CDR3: TGTGCCAGCAGTTACTCCCGCCGTAATGAGCAGTTCTTC.

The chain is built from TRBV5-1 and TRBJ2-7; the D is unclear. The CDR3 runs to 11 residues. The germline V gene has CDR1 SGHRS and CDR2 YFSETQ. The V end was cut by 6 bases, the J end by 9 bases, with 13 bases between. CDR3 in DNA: TGCGCCAGCACAATCGGTGGACGGCAGTACTTC. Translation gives CASTIGGRQYF.

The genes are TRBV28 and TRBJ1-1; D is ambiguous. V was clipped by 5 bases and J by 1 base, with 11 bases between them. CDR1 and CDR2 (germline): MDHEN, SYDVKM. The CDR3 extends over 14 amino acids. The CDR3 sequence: CASSIPTPNTEAFF. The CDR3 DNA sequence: TGTGCCAGCAGTATCCCGACACCGAACACTGAAGCTTTCTTT.

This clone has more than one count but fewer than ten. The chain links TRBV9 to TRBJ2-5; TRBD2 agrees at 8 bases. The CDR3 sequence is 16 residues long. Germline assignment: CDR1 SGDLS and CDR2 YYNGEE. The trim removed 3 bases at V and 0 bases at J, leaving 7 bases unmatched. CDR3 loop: CASSAPRGADQETQYF. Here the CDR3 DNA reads TGTGCCAGCAGCGCACCGCGGGGGGCCGACCAAGAGACCCAGTACTTC.

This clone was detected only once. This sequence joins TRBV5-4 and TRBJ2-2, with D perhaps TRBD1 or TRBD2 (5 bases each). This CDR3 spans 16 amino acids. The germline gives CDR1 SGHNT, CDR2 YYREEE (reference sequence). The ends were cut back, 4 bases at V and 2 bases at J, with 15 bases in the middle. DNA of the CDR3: TGTGCCAGCAGCCCTCGGGGCTCCACAAACACCGGGGAGCTGTTTTTT. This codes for CASSPRGSTNTGELFF.

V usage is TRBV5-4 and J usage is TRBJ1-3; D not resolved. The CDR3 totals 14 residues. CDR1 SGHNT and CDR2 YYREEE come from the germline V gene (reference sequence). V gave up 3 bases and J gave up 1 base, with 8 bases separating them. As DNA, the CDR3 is TGTGCCAGCAGCTCACCCATGTCTGGAAACACCATATATTTT. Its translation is CASSSPMSGNTIYF. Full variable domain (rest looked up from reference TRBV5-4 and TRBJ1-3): ETGVTQSPTHLIKTRGQQVTLRCSSQSGHNTVSWYQQALGQGPQFIFQYYREEENGRGNFPPRFSGLQFPNYSSELNVNALELDDSALYLCASSSPMSGNTIYFGEGSWLTVV.

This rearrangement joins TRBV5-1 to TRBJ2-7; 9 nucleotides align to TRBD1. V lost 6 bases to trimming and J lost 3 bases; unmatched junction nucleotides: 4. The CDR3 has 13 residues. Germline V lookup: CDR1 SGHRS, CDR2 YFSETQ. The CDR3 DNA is TGCGCCAGCAAGGAGACAGGGGGCTACGAGCAGTACTTC. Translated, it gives CASKETGGYEQYF.

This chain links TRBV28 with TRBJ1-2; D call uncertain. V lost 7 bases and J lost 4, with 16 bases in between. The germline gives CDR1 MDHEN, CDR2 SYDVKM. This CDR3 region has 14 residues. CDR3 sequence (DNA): TGTGCCAGCATACCGTCGGGTCTTTTCTATGGCTACACCTTC. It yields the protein CASIPSGLFYGYTF.

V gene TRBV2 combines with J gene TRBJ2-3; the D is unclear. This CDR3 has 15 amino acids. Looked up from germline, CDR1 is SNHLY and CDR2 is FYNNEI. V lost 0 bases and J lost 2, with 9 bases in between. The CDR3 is CASSEAELITDTQYF. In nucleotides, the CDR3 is TGTGCCAGCAGTGAAGCGGAGCTTATCACAGATACGCAGTATTTT.

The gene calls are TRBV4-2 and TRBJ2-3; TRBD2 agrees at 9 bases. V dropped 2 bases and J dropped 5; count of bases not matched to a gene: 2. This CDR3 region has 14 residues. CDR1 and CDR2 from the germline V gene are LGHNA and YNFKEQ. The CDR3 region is CASSQQLAGDTQYF. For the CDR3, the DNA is TGTGCCAGCAGCCAACAACTAGCGGGAGATACGCAGTATTTT.

CDR3 sequence: CASSATRATEAFF. The CDR3 nucleotides read TGTGCCAGCAGCGCGACGAGGGCCACTGAAGCTTTCTTT. V is TRBV11-2 and J is TRBJ1-1; no clear D gene. Germline V gives CDR1 SGHAT, CDR2 FQNNGV. The V and J ends lost 5 bases and 4 bases respectively, with 11 bases between them. The CDR3 runs 13 residues.

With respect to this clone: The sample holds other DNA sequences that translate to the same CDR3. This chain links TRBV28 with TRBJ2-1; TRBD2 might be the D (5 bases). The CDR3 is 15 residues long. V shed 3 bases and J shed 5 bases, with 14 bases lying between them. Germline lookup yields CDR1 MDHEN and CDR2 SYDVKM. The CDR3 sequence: CASSLFLAENNEQFF. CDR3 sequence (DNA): TGTGCCAGCAGTTTGTTTCTAGCCGAAAACAATGAGCAGTTCTTC.

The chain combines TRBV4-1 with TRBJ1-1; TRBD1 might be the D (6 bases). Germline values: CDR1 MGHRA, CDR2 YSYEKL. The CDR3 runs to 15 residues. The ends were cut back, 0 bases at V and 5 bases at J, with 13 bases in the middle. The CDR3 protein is CASSQDGGQGTEAFF. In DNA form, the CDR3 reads TGCGCCAGCAGCCAAGATGGGGGGCAGGGAACTGAAGCTTTCTTT.

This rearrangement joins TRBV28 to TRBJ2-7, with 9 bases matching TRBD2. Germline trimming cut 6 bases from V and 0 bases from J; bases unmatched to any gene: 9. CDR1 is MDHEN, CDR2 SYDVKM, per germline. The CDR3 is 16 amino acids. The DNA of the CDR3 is TGTGCCAGCAGACCGGGACTAGCAGAGAGCTCCTACGAGCAGTACTTC. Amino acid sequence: CASRPGLAESSYEQYF.

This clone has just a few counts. This chain's CDR3 is CASSYLPSGAYEQYF. CDR3 DNA: TGCGCCAGCAGCTATCTCCCTAGCGGAGCCTACGAGCAGTACTTC. The chain recombines TRBV5-1 with TRBJ2-7; 7 bases are shared with TRBD2. The J segment lost 2 bases and the V segment lost 3 bases, leaving 8 bases of the junction unmatched. This CDR3 has 15 amino acids. Germline assignment: CDR1 SGHRS and CDR2 YFSETQ.

The CDR3 region is CASSEPGQATRDTQYF. The CDR3 DNA is TGTGCCAGCAGTGAGCCGGGACAGGCAACGCGAGATACGCAGTATTTT. The chain is built from TRBV6-1 and TRBJ2-3, with 8 bases that match TRBD1. Germline CDR1 and CDR2: MNHNS and SASEGT. There are 16 residues in the CDR3. V gave up 3 bases and J gave up 5 bases; unmatched junction bases: 10.